This is a list of T cell receptor beta chains from one sample in a study of blood T cell repertoires in COVID-19. This table comes from immunoSEQ multiplex PCR, and its TCRdb copy is limited to in-frame clones, with some not included. The top ten clones hold 9.5% to 13% of a sample with 90,000 to 150,000 clones, roughly 82% of them seen once. The sequenced sample was peripheral blood. All receptors derive from a human donor in a cohort sampled during active COVID-19. The conserved cysteine and the conserved F or W are not part of the CDR3 here. The order of the fields is V gene, D gene, J gene, CDR3 protein. A D gene is named only where the DNA matches it firmly.

>TRBV19|.|TRBJ2-7
ASSIAGAGAEQY
>TRBV9|TRBD2|TRBJ2-5
ASSPRTSVETQY
>TRBV18|.|TRBJ1-2
ASSSQGNYGYT
>TRBV20-1|TRBD2|TRBJ2-5
SASSSGEETQY
>TRBV7-9|TRBD2|TRBJ2-7
ASSLGLAGADYEQY
>TRBV10-1|TRBD1|TRBJ2-7
ASSEGQGISYEQY
>TRBV6-6|.|TRBJ1-1
ASRLTTGLLNTEAF
>TRBV7-8|TRBD2|TRBJ2-7
ASILGLAGVSYEQY
>TRBV7-6|TRBD1|TRBJ2-7
ASSPWTGALSYEQY
>TRBV20-1|.|TRBJ1-4
SATVEEKLF
>TRBV4-3|TRBD1|TRBJ1-3
ASSLSGTGISSGNTIY
>TRBV5-1|.|TRBJ1-5
ASRQGLDAEPQH
>TRBV19|TRBD1|TRBJ2-6
ASTRRTGGPGANVLT
>TRBV6-6|TRBD1|TRBJ1-1
ASSSGTDTIEAF
>TRBV11-2|.|TRBJ2-3
ASSMFTAGPSTDTQY
>TRBV5-6|TRBD2|TRBJ2-3
ASSGLGTSGGASDTQY
>TRBV5-5|.|TRBJ1-1
ASSLTVPFEAF
>TRBV19|TRBD1|TRBJ2-7
ASRGTGGLSEQY
>TRBV21-1|.|TRBJ1-1
AICSPRQQAF
>TRBV2|.|TRBJ1-2
ASSEGTVNYGYT
>TRBV11-2|.|TRBJ1-4
ASSLLTGTNEKLF
>TRBV10-2|.|TRBJ1-2
ASRSGVGPPLT